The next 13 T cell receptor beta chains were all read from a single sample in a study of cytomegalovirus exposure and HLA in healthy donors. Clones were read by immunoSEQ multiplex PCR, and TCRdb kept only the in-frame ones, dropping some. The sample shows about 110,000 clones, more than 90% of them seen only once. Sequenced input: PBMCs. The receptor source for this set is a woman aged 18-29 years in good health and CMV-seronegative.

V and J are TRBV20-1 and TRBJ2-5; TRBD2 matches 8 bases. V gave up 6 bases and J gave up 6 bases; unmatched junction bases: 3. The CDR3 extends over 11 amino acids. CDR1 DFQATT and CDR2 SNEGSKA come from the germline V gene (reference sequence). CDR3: CSAGGAKTQYF. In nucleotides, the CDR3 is TGCAGTGCCGGGGGGGCGAAGACCCAGTACTTC.

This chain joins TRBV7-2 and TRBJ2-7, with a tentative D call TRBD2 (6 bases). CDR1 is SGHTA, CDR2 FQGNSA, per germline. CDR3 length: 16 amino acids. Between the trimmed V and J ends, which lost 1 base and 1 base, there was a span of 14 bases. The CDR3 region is CASSLGVGTPSYEQYF. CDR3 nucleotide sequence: TGTGCCAGCAGCTTAGGAGTCGGGACTCCTTCCTACGAGCAGTACTTC.

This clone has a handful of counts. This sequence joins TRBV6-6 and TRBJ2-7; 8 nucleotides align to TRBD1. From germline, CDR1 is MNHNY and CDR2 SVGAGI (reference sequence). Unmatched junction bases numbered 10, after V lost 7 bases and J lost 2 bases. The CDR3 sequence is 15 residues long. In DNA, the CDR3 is TGTGCCAGCATCCCCGGCGACAGGGGAGCCTACGAGCAGTACTTC. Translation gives CASIPGDRGAYEQYF.

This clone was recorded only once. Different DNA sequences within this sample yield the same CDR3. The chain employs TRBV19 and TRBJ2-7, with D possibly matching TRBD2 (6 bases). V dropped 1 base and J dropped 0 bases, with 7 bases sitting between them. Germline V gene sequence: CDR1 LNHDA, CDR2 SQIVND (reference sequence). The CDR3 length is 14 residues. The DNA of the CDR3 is TGTGCCAGTAGTATAGGGGGAGGCTCCTACGAGCAGTACTTC. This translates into CASSIGGGSYEQYF.

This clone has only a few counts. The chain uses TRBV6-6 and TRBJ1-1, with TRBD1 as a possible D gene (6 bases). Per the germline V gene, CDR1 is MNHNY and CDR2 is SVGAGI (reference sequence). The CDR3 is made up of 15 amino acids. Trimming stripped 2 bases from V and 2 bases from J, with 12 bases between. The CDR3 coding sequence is TGTGCCAGCAGTTACAACACAGGGAGAAACACTGAAGCTTTCTTT. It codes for CASSYNTGRNTEAFF.

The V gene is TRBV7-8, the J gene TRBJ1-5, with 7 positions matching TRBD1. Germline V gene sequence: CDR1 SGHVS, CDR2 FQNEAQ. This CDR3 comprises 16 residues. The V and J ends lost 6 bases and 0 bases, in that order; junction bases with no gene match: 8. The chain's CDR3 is CASSFGTAFSNQPQHF. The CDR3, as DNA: TGTGCCAGCAGTTTCGGGACAGCATTTAGCAATCAGCCCCAGCATTTT.

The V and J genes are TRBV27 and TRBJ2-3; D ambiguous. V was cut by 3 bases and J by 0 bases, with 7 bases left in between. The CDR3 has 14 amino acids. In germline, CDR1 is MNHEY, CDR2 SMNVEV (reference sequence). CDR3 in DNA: TGTGCCAGCAGTTTGATGACAAGCACAGATACGCAGTATTTT. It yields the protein CASSLMTSTDTQYF.

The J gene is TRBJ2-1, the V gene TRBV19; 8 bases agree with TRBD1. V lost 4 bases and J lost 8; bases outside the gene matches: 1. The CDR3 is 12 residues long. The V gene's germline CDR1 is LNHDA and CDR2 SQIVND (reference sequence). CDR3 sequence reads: CASSTDRDEQFF. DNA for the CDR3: TGTGCCAGTAGTACGGACAGGGATGAGCAGTTCTTC.

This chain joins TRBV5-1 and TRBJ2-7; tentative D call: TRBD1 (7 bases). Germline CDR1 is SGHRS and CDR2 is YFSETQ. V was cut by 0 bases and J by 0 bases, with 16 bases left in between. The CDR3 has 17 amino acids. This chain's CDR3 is CASSLVVGTAGSYEQYF. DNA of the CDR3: TGCGCCAGCAGCTTGGTAGTGGGGACAGCGGGCTCCTACGAGCAGTACTTC.

The CDR3 bases are TGTGCCAGCAGCTCGGGGTCCTACGAGCAGTACTTC. Translation gives CASSSGSYEQYF. The chain joins TRBV5-6 to TRBJ2-7; TRBD2 might be the D (5 bases). Germline CDR1 and CDR2: SGHDT and YYEEEE. CDR3 size: 12 residues. V shed 3 bases and J shed 1 base, with 5 bases lying between them. Combining the CDR3 with reference TRBV5-6 and TRBJ2-7 gives the whole variable domain DAGVTQSPTHLIKTRGQQVTLRCSPKSGHDTVSWYQQALGQGPQFIFQYYEEEERQRGNFPDRFSGHQFPNYSSELNVNALLLGDSALYLCASSSGSYEQYFGPGTRLTVT.

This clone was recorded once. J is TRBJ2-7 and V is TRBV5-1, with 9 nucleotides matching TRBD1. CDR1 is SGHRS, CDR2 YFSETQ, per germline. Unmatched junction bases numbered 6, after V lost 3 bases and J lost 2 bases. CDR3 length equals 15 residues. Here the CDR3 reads CASSWGTGWTYEQYF. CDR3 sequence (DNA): TGCGCCAGCAGCTGGGGGACAGGGTGGACCTACGAGCAGTACTTC.

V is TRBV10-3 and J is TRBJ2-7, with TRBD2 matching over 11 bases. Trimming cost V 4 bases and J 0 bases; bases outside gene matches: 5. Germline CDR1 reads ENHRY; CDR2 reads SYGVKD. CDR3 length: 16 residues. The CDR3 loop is CAISARLAGNSYEQYF. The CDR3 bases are TGTGCCATCAGTGCGAGACTAGCGGGGAACTCCTACGAGCAGTACTTC.

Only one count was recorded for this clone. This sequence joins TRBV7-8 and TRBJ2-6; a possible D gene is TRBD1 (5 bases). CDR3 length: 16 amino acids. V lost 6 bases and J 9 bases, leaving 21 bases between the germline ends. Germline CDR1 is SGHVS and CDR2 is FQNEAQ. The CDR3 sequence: CASSPLPSGMGNVLTF. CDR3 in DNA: TGTGCCAGCAGTCCACTCCCTTCAGGGATGGGCAACGTCCTGACTTTC.